This entry describes one T cell receptor beta chain. What it binds is unknown. These data come from a study of T cell repertoires in cytomegalovirus infection. Study observations and caveats: CMV-specific TCR beta clonotypes restricted by HLA-C dominated the ex vivo response.

Each CDR3 protein gets one entry after TCRdb re-called the reads with MiXCR. The table lists about 220,000 distinct CDR3 sequences, approximately 40% of them singletons. Specimen: CD8+ T cells from cultured PBMCs, collected from culture after CMV antigen stimulation. The source is a human donor in good health (CMV status not recorded). Some clones in this sample may be carry-over from other donors' samples.

CDR3 bases: TGTGTGTTGCGTAGGAACACCGGGGAGCTGTTTTTT. This translates into CVLRRNTGELFF. The V call is TRBV2, the J call TRBJ2-2; no firm D call. The CDR3 runs 12 residues. CDR1 and CDR2 from the germline V gene are SNHLY and FYNNEI. The complete variable domain, with remaining parts taken from reference TRBV2 and TRBJ2-2, reads EPEVTQTPSHQVTQMGQEVILRCVPISNHLYFYWYRQILGQKVEFLVSFYNNEISEKSEIFDDQFSVERPDGSNFTLKIRSTKLEDSAMYFCVLRRNTGELFFGEGSRLTVL.